Included here is one T cell receptor (beta chain) sequence, with context. Source study methods: Amplified reference gene primers provided the basis for estimating nucleated cell counts. This table comes from immunoSEQ multiplex PCR, and its TCRdb copy is limited to in-frame clones, with some not included. Clonal size and the V and J genes are those of that table, whereas D and trimming came from the DNA. The data show about 140,000 clones, around 80% seen once. The sample belongs to a study of blood T cell repertoires in COVID-19. The overall study: COVID-19 samples collected from the United States, Italy and Spain covered acute and convalescent phases. The cDNA or gDNA used as material had been derived from T cells, B-cell-depleted T cells, or PBMCs.

Trimming cost V 5 bases and J 6 bases, with 18 bases left between them. Germline CDR1 reads SGHTA; CDR2 reads FQGTGA. The CDR3 runs 15 residues. The V and J genes are TRBV7-3 and TRBJ2-3; a weak D match, TRBD2 (6 bases). Sequencing was carried out using peripheral blood. The receptor comes from a human donor in a cohort sampled during active COVID-19. The CDR3 sequence: CASSPAGHVADTQYF. The DNA for the CDR3 is TGTGCCAGCAGCCCTGCGGGGCACGTCGCGGATACGCAGTATTTT.